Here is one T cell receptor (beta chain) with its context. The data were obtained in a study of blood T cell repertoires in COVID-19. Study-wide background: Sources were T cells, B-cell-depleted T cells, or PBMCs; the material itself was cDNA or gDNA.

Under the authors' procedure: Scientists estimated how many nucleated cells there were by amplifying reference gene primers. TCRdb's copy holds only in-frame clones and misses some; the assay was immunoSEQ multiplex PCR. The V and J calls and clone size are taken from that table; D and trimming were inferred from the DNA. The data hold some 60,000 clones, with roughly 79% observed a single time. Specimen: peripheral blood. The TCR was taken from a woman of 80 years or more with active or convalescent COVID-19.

In DNA, the CDR3 is TGTGCCAGCAAGTCTCTTAACGGGGCAGGGGTCGAAAAACTGTTTTTT. It encodes CASKSLNGAGVEKLFF. The rearrangement links TRBV28 to TRBJ1-4, with D perhaps TRBD1 (6 bases). V dropped 7 bases and J dropped 8 bases, with 23 bases sitting between them. Germline values: CDR1 MDHEN, CDR2 SYDVKM. CDR3 length equals 16 residues. The entire variable domain, with the rest obtained from reference TRBV28 and TRBJ1-4, is as follows: DVKVTQSSRYLVKRTGEKVFLECVQDMDHENMFWYRQDPGLGLRLIYFSYDVKMKEKGDIPEGYSVSREKKERFSLILESASTNQTSMYLCASKSLNGAGVEKLFFGSGTQLSVL.